This TCR beta chain derives from a study of blood T cell repertoires in COVID-19 (dated by TCRdb to about 2020). Regarding the research as a whole: Samples covering the acute and convalescent phases of COVID-19 were provided by collaborators in the United States, Italy and Spain. The material from the prospective study consisted of cDNA or gDNA derived from T cells, B-cell-depleted T cells, or PBMCs. The dataset comprised deeply sampled blood TCRbeta repertoires from subjects exposed to, actively infected with, or recovered from COVID-19. The repertoires were made available in a free public database intended to serve as a resource for research on the immune response to SARS-CoV-2. The samples were drawn from two sources: the first 160 participants of the ongoing ImmuneRACE study, and 1,200 or so subjects contributed by 6 global collaborators. A de-identified subject ID, COVID-19 status, age in years and sex were almost always included in the sample metadata. Where available, HLA class I and class II types were obtained from metadata supplied by the sample provider rather than from assay-based typing.

A remark on this clone: Its antigen remains undetermined. The input lacks base qualities; no much larger clone sits a single base away.

Sequences LGHDT (CDR1) and YNNKEL (CDR2) are obtained from the germline V gene (reference sequence). Germline trimming amounts to 4 bases on V and 0 bases on J, with 5 as the count of junction bases outside the gene matches. The CDR3 runs 15 amino acids, cysteine and phenylalanine included. This entry keeps only the CDR3 DNA: 45 bases, framed from base 1. Broader findings and caveats from the paper: The quantity of clinical and demographic metadata differed by source and by participant and was supplied without curation.

TCRbeta CDR3 regions were amplified from genomic DNA by means of the immunoSEQ Assay, a bias-controlled multiplex PCR. On the authors' methods: Nucleated cell counts per sample were estimated from amplification of reference gene primers within the assay. To quantify the absolute abundance of each unique TCRbeta CDR3 rearrangement, sequence reads were collapsed and filtered. Productive Simpson clonality was computed per sample as the square root of Simpson's diversity index over productive rearrangements. This is the immuneACCESS table as TCRdb keeps it, with only in-frame sequences that have V and J called. A part of the clones is gone; compared with another copy, unresolved V genes explain less than half, and the rest is unexplained. That table supplies the V and J calls and clone size; D and trimming were determined from the DNA. The sample data list about 240,000 clones, and approximately 84% of these were observed just once. Of the sample, about 3.3% is held by the ten largest clones.

Participants in the prospective study were enrolled through a virtual design, were aged roughly 18 to 95 years, and lived in about 25 United States geographic areas. In the prospective study, participants were assigned to cohorts based on the clinical history participants reported in a screening survey and a study questionnaire. In the prospective study, mobile phlebotomists collected whole blood, serum and a nasopharyngeal or oropharyngeal swab from each participant. Participants in the prospective study had the option to provide additional blood draws and questionnaires over a roughly 2-month period. Before DNA extraction, prospective study blood samples were shipped either frozen or at room temperature.

Recombination connected TRBV3-1 (or the pseudogene TRBV3-2) to TRBJ1-2; 7 middle bases align to TRBD1. The receptor was derived from a middle-aged woman with acute COVID-19. Sequencing input: PBMCs or T cells enriched from blood (not recorded which). The CDR3 region has the sequence CASSLGTASNYGYTF. The nucleotide sequence is given as TGTGCCAGCAGCCTTGGGACAGCTTCTAACTATGGCTACACCTTC.